The subject of this entry is one T cell receptor beta chain. The data stem from a study of blood T cell repertoires in COVID-19. Trimming at V came to 3 bases and at J to 6 bases, leaving 8 bases not matched to a gene. The CDR3 covers 14 residues. Germline V CDR1 and CDR2: SGHRS, YFSETQ. The data were produced by immunoSEQ multiplex PCR, yet TCRdb's version contains in-frame clones alone and is incomplete. The sample carries about 56,000 clones, less than 90% recorded once. Sample: peripheral blood. This clonotype originated in a woman of 80 years or more with acute or convalescent COVID-19. V usage is TRBV5-1 and J usage is TRBJ2-7; TRBD2 aligns across 8 bases. CDR3 in DNA: TGCGCCAGCAGCTCGGGACTAGATGTCTCCGAGCAGTACTTC. Protein: CASSSGLDVSEQYF.